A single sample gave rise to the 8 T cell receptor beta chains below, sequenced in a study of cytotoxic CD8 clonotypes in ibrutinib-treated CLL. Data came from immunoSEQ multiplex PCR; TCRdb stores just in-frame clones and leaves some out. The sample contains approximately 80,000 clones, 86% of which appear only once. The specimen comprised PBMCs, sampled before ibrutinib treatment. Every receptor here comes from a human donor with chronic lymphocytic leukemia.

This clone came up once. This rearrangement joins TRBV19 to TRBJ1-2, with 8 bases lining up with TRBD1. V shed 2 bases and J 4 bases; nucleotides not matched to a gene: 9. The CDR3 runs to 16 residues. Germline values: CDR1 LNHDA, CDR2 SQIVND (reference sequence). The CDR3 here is CASSISGTGTGYGYTF. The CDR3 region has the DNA TGTGCCAGTAGTATATCCGGCACCGGGACAGGCTATGGCTACACCTTC.

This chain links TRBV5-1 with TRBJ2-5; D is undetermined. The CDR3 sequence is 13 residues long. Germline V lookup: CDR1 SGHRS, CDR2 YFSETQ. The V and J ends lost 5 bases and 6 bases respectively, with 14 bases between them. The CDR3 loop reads CASRDFGLKTQYF. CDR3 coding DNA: TGCGCCAGCAGGGATTTTGGGTTAAAGACCCAGTACTTC.

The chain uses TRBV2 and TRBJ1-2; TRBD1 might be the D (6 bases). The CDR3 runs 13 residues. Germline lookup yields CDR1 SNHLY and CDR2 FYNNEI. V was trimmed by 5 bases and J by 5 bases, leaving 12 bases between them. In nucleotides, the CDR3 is TGTGCCAGCAGTCCGGACAGAGGATATGGCTACACCTTC. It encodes CASSPDRGYGYTF.

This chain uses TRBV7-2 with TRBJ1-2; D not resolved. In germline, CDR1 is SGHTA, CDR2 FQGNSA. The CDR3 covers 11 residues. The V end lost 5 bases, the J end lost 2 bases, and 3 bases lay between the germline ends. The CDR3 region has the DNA TGTGCCAGCAGCGCGAACTATGGCTACACCTTC. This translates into CASSANYGYTF.

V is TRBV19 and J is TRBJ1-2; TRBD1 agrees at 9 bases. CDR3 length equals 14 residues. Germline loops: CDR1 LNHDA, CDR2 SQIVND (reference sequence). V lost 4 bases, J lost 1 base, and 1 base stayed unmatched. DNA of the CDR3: TGTGCCAGTAGTAGGGGACAGGGTAACTATGGCTACACCTTC. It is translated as CASSRGQGNYGYTF.

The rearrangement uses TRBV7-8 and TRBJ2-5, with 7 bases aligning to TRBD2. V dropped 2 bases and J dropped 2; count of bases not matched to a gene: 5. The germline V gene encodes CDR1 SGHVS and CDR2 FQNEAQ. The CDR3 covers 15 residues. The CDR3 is CASSLSGRDQETQYF. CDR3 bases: TGTGCCAGCAGCTTATCAGGGAGGGATCAAGAGACCCAGTACTTC. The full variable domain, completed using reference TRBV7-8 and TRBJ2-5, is GAGVSQSPRYKVAKRGQDVALRCDPISGHVSLFWYQQALGQGPEFLTYFQNEAQLDKSGLPSDRFFAERPEGSVSTLKIQRTQQEDSAVYLCASSLSGRDQETQYFGPGTRLLVL.

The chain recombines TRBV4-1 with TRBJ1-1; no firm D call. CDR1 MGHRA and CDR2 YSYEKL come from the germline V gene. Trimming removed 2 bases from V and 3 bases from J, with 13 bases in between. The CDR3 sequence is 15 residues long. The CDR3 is CASSQNSGDHTEAFF. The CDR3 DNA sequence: TGCGCCAGCAGCCAAAATTCGGGAGATCACACTGAAGCTTTCTTT.

The CDR3 reads CASSWGLHAELNNEQFF. DNA for the CDR3: TGTGCCAGCAGTTGGGGATTGCATGCAGAACTCAACAATGAGCAGTTCTTC. This chain links TRBV28 with TRBJ2-1; unclear D gene. The V end lost 4 bases, the J end lost 5 bases, and 21 bases lay between the germline ends. The CDR3 has 17 residues. Germline V gives CDR1 MDHEN, CDR2 SYDVKM.